The rows below give T cell receptor beta chains drawn from one sample of a study of blood T cell repertoires in COVID-19. Repertoires were generated with immunoSEQ multiplex PCR, while TCRdb's copy carries only in-frame clones and drops some. The sample contains roughly 120,000 clones, almost 85% of which appear only once. Specimen: peripheral blood. These receptor sequences come from a man aged 65 to 79 with active or convalescent COVID-19. Both conserved end residues are trimmed from each CDR3. Each record gives: V gene, J gene, D gene, CDR3 protein. The D gene is left open where the match is weak.

V gene: TRBV19; J gene: TRBJ1-6; D gene: -; CDR3 protein: ASSPKGSNSPLH
V gene: TRBV4-3; J gene: TRBJ1-2; D gene: -; CDR3 protein: ASSQAWRDYGYT
V gene: TRBV3-1/TRBV3-2; J gene: TRBJ1-1; D gene: -; CDR3 protein: ASSQASLRFRNTEAF
V gene: TRBV30; J gene: TRBJ1-4; D gene: TRBD1; CDR3 protein: AWSPGQGNEKLF
V gene: TRBV11-2; J gene: TRBJ2-7; D gene: TRBD2; CDR3 protein: ASSPGLAGGLNEQY
V gene: TRBV7-3; J gene: TRBJ2-3; D gene: TRBD1; CDR3 protein: ASSRQGARTDTQY
V gene: TRBV4-2; J gene: TRBJ2-1; D gene: TRBD2; CDR3 protein: ASSQGLALGEDEQF
V gene: TRBV5-1; J gene: TRBJ1-6; D gene: TRBD1; CDR3 protein: ASSFQQGVGDNSPLH
V gene: TRBV19; J gene: TRBJ1-4; D gene: -; CDR3 protein: ASERSEKLF
V gene: TRBV29-1; J gene: TRBJ1-2; D gene: TRBD1; CDR3 protein: SVERQGGIGYT
V gene: TRBV30; J gene: TRBJ1-6; D gene: -; CDR3 protein: AWSPRSSYNSPLH
V gene: TRBV7-2; J gene: TRBJ1-2; D gene: -; CDR3 protein: ASSSGVTLTNYGYT
V gene: TRBV5-4; J gene: TRBJ1-2; D gene: -; CDR3 protein: ASSKGGEVYGYT
V gene: TRBV9; J gene: TRBJ2-1; D gene: TRBD1; CDR3 protein: ASSEGQGRDEQF
V gene: TRBV3-1/TRBV3-2; J gene: TRBJ1-1; D gene: TRBD1; CDR3 protein: ASSTTGGMNTEAF
V gene: TRBV11-3; J gene: TRBJ2-2; D gene: -; CDR3 protein: ASTRGGTGELF
V gene: TRBV5-4; J gene: TRBJ1-1; D gene: -; CDR3 protein: ASSLDPQGTGGNTEAF
V gene: TRBV6-1; J gene: TRBJ2-1; D gene: TRBD2; CDR3 protein: ASSEAVAGVVDEQF